The TCR beta chain under discussion was sequenced for a study of cytomegalovirus exposure and HLA in healthy donors (TCRdb year 2017). Broadly, across the study: The 666 repertoires of the first cohort and the 120 validation repertoires were produced on the same platform, according to a later analysis. To predict cytomegalovirus infection status, the study combined high-throughput TCR immunosequencing, statistical association of individual TCRs with disease status, and machine learning. The study was designed to test whether signatures of past pathogen exposure could be identified by cataloging public T cell receptors. Besides the first cohort of roughly 660 subjects, a separate validation cohort made up of 95 to 150 different subjects was used.

V has 6 bases trimmed and J has 5 bases trimmed; junction bases matching no gene number 9. Reading from cysteine to phenylalanine, the CDR3 counts 14 amino acids. The sequence is cut down to CDR3 DNA, 42 bases in frame from base 1. CDR1 is given as SGHAT and CDR2 as FQNNGV, both from the germline V gene. A remark on this clone: Its antigen target is currently unknown. Qualities for individual bases were not recorded, and no much larger clone is one base off.

Donors formed part of the validation cohort, which comprised about 130 subjects and was distinct from the first cohort of under 800 subjects. The library was prepared using the immunoSEQ multiplex PCR assay. The paper's data handling went like this. A statistical classification framework was built to diagnose cytomegalovirus status from the catalog of TCR beta chain sequences. In TCRdb, the immuneACCESS table is reduced to in-frame sequences with V and J assigned. These tables do not hold every clone; where another copy was compared, an unresolved V gene accounts for under half, and the others remain unexplained. V, J and clone size are those of that table, while D and trimming were read from the DNA. The sample yields about 240,000 clones; 75% to 90% were counted once. The ten largest clones take up around 1.3% of the sample. The study at large found these results: It was suggested by the authors that the approach could potentially be generalized to other disease states and immunological phenotypes. Across donors, most TCR sequences were observed very rarely, whereas some public TCRs were present in many individuals. The study gave a list of around 170 TCR beta chains associated with cytomegalovirus. All 130 or so repertoires were used to score co-occurrence in the validation cohort in a later analysis, because that analysis had no HLA typing for the cohort. A few of the identified cytomegalovirus-associated TCR beta chains were confirmed in vitro to be specific for cytomegalovirus antigens. In both the original and validation cohorts, the classifier was reported to diagnose cytomegalovirus status with high specificity and sensitivity. Of the cluster scores, approximately 94% were above 0 in a later analysis, which found that TCRs clustered in the first cohort also tended to co-occur in the approximately 130 validation repertoires.

The sample was PBMCs. Rearrangement joined TRBV11-2 to TRBJ1-1; a stretch of 7 junction bases matches TRBD1. The sequence was obtained from a woman aged 25 to 39 in good health and CMV-seropositive. The base sequence is TGTGCCAGCAGGACAGGGTTCCTTGGAACTGAAGCTTTCTTT. It specifies CASRTGFLGTEAFF.